These 25 T cell receptor beta chains originate from one sample sequenced in a study of identical twins. TCRdb fed the 5' RACE reads into MiXCR, producing one record per CDR3 protein. The sample carries 1.5 million to 2 million distinct CDR3 sequences, roughly a third recorded once. The source material was cord blood. The receptors were sampled from a newborn girl in good health.

This chain joins TRBV6-6 and TRBJ1-1; TRBD1 aligns across 9 bases. The germline V gene encodes CDR1 MNHNY and CDR2 SVGAGI (reference sequence). Trimming at V came to 10 bases and at J to 0 bases, leaving 12 bases not matched to a gene. The CDR3 has 16 residues. CDR3: CATTSGTGIMNTEAFF. CDR3 nucleotides: TGTGCCACCACCTCGGGGACAGGGATTATGAACACTGAAGCTTTCTTT.

Details on this clonotype: A junction end diverges from the germline sequence, so it may reflect a read error. The rearrangement links TRBV7-6 to TRBJ2-4; tentatively, D is TRBD2 (8 bases). Germline CDR1 SGHVS, CDR2 FNYEAQ. The CDR3 is 18 amino acids. The CDR3 reads CAGRREDRISLAKNIQYF. The CDR3 DNA follows: TGTGCCGGCAGGCGGGAGGACAGGATTTCACTAGCCAAAAACATTCAGTACTTC.

The chain links TRBV12-3 or TRBV12-4 to TRBJ2-2; 10 bases line up with TRBD1. V dropped 2 bases and J dropped 4; count of bases not matched to a gene: 1. This CDR3 comprises 15 residues. This CDR3 is CASSLWDRGTGELFF. The CDR3 DNA is TGTGCCAGCAGTTTATGGGACAGGGGCACCGGGGAGCTGTTTTTT.

This clonotype was counted between two and nine times. V usage is TRBV5-1 and J usage is TRBJ1-1; 8 bases are shared with TRBD1. The CDR3 spans 12 residues. V was pared by 0 bases and J by 11 bases, with 3 bases of the junction left unmatched. Germline CDR1 reads SGHRS; CDR2 reads YFSETQ. In nucleotides, the CDR3 is TGCGCCAGCAGCTTGGGCCAGGGGGCGGCTTTCTTT. It codes for CASSLGQGAAFF. Full variable domain (outside the CDR3, taken from reference TRBV5-1 and TRBJ1-1): KAGVTQTPRYLIKTRGQQVTLSCSPISGHRSVSWYQQTPGQGLQFLFEYFSETQRNKGNFPGRFSGRQFSNSRSEMNVSTLELGDSALYLCASSLGQGAAFFGQGTRLTVV.

This clonotype was counted many times. The rearrangement joins TRBV20-1 to TRBJ1-5, with D perhaps matching TRBD1 (5 bases). This CDR3 region has 11 residues. V dropped 3 bases and J dropped 6 bases, with 6 bases sitting between them. Per germline, CDR1 DFQATT and CDR2 SNEGSKA (reference sequence). In DNA, the CDR3 is TGCAGTGCTAGCCAGGGTCAGCCCCAGCATTTT. This gives the protein CSASQGQPQHF.

This clonotype was observed a few times. The genes are TRBV3-1 and TRBJ2-7, with D maybe TRBD1 (6 bases). This CDR3 contains 14 residues. From germline, CDR1 is LGHDT and CDR2 YNNKEL (reference sequence). V shed 4 bases and J shed 6 bases, with 16 bases lying between them. CDR3: CASSRGPHRGEQYF. Written as DNA, the CDR3 is TGTGCCAGCAGCCGGGGGCCACATCGGGGCGAGCAGTACTTC.

This clonotype was counted ten times or more. A junction end diverges from the germline sequence, so it may reflect a read error. The chain couples TRBV4-1 to TRBJ2-4, with 11 bases identical to TRBD2. The J call is doubtful: the DNA matches TRBJ2-7 better. There are 15 residues in the CDR3. Germline CDR1 reads MGHRA; CDR2 reads YSYEKL. The CDR3 spells CASSQAGTSGYEQYF. DNA for the CDR3: TGTGCCAGCAGCCAAGCCGGGACTAGCGGTTACGAGCAGTACTTC.

Notes on this clonotype: This may arise from a read error, as a much more abundant clone is one base away. The genes are TRBV29-1 and TRBJ2-7; 9 bases line up with TRBD2. The CDR3 spans 14 residues. Germline-derived CDR1 and CDR2 are SQVTM and ANQGSEA. Trimming took 5 bases from V and 0 from J; bases not matched to a gene: 5. CDR3 DNA sequence: TGCAGCGTTTGGAGGCGGGGGGGCTCCTACGAGCAGTACTTC. It yields the protein CSVWRRGGSYEQYF.

Many counts were recorded for this clonotype. This chain joins TRBV4-2 and TRBJ2-1; D ambiguous. The CDR3 consists of 12 residues. V was trimmed by 0 bases and J by 10 bases, leaving 7 bases between them. CDR1 and CDR2 (germline): LGHNA, YNFKEQ. The CDR3: CASSQEGPEQFF. The CDR3 bases are TGTGCCAGCAGCCAAGAGGGCCCCGAGCAGTTCTTC.

This clonotype was found many times. V is TRBV2 and J is TRBJ1-2; D not certain. The germline V gene has CDR1 SNHLY and CDR2 FYNNEI. The germline V and J ends were trimmed by 6 bases and 0 bases, with 5 bases remaining between them. This CDR3 is built from 12 residues. Here the CDR3 DNA reads TGTGCCAGCAGAGCTTCTAACTATGGCTACACCTTC. Its translation is CASRASNYGYTF.

This clonotype has ten or more counts. The rearrangement joins TRBV20-1 to TRBJ2-1; TRBD2 is a possible D gene (5 bases). Trimming removed 3 bases at V and 4 bases at J, with 7 bases between. The CDR3 totals 12 residues. CDR1 and CDR2 from the germline V gene are DFQATT and SNEGSKA (reference sequence). Written as DNA, the CDR3 is TGCAGTGCTAGGCGAGGGTACAATGAGCAGTTCTTC. It is translated as CSARRGYNEQFF.

This clonotype has a handful of counts. The chain couples TRBV21-1 to TRBJ2-5; TRBD1, as called in the table, went unchecked against the DNA. The J call is doubtful: the DNA matches TRBJ2-7 better. TRBV21-1 is a pseudogene segment. This CDR3 comprises 16 residues. CDR3 region: CASSKLRQAGLGEQYF. As DNA, the CDR3 is TGTGCCAGCAGCAAATTAAGACAGGCTGGCCTCGGCGAGCAGTACTTC.

The V and J genes are TRBV12-3 or TRBV12-4 and TRBJ2-3, with D perhaps given as TRBD1 or TRBD2 (5 bases each). The CDR3 is 15 residues long. The V end lost 7 bases, the J end lost 1 base, and 15 bases lay between the germline ends. For the CDR3, the DNA is TGTGCCAGCACCCTGGAGATGGGGGGCACAGATACGCAGTATTTT. Protein product: CASTLEMGGTDTQYF.

The chain links TRBV20-1 to TRBJ2-1, with 11 bases lining up with TRBD2. V lost 5 bases to trimming and J lost 13 bases; unmatched junction nucleotides: 22. This CDR3 contains 17 residues. Germline CDR1 reads DFQATT; CDR2 reads SNEGSKA (reference sequence). The CDR3 is CSAPRLAGSSYQETQFF. The CDR3 DNA reads TGCAGTGCTCCAAGACTAGCGGGGAGTAGCTACCAAGAGACCCAGTTCTTC.

V and J are TRBV10-3 and TRBJ2-1, with 9 bases fitting TRBD2. The germline gives CDR1 ENHRY, CDR2 SYGVKD. The CDR3 has 14 amino acids. Trimming at V came to 2 bases and at J to 8 bases, leaving 4 bases not matched to a gene. CDR3 amino acids: CAISEASGTDEQFF. The CDR3 DNA reads TGTGCCATCAGTGAGGCTAGCGGGACCGATGAGCAGTTCTTC.

CDR3 sequence: CSVWTSGGSSYNEQFF. Here the CDR3 DNA reads TGCAGCGTTTGGACTAGCGGGGGGAGCTCCTACAATGAGCAGTTCTTC. V and J are TRBV29-1 and TRBJ2-1; 14 nucleotides agree with TRBD2. The germline V gene has CDR1 SQVTM and CDR2 ANQGSEA. Trimming removed 5 bases from V and 0 bases from J; junction bases left unmatched: 3. CDR3 length: 16 residues.

In this sample, this clonotype turned up many times. The chain has TRBV6-6 and TRBJ2-4; 7 bases map to TRBD1. V lost 2 bases, J lost 0 bases, and 7 bases stayed unmatched. The CDR3 sequence is 17 residues long. CDR1 is MNHNY and CDR2 is SVGAGI in the germline V gene (reference sequence). The CDR3 sequence: CASSYVTGKGAKNIQYF. CDR3 nucleotide sequence: TGTGCCAGCAGTTACGTGACAGGGAAGGGAGCCAAAAACATTCAGTACTTC.

This clonotype was counted between two and nine times. The CDR3 bases are TGTGCCATCAGTGAGTCTATAGGCTACTCTGGAAACACCATATATTTT. This sequence encodes CAISESIGYSGNTIYF. The chain carries TRBV10-3 and TRBJ1-3; D call uncertain. CDR1 is ENHRY and CDR2 is SYGVKD in the germline V gene. V shed 0 bases and J shed 0 bases, with 9 bases lying between them. The CDR3 loop spans 16 amino acids.

This clonotype was seen only a few times. V is TRBV7-9 and J is TRBJ2-7, with TRBD1 matching over 12 bases. The CDR3 contains 14 residues. The germline V gene encodes CDR1 SEHNR and CDR2 FQNEAQ (reference sequence). The junction had 4 bases not matched to a gene; V was cut back by 4 bases and J by 6 bases. CDR3 nucleotides: TGTGCCAGCAGCTACCGGGACAGGGGGCCCGAGCAGTACTTC. Amino acids: CASSYRDRGPEQYF.

This chain joins TRBV5-6 and TRBJ1-2, with D hard to call. Looked up from germline, CDR1 is SGHDT and CDR2 is YYEEEE. The V end was cut by 1 base, the J end by 0 bases, with 7 bases between. CDR3 length: 14 residues. CDR3 in amino acids: CASSLFGPNYGYTF. CDR3 bases: TGTGCCAGCAGCTTGTTTGGGCCTAACTATGGCTACACCTTC.

This chain connects TRBV10-1 to TRBJ1-5, with a weak D call TRBD1 (6 bases). The CDR3 length is 17 residues. V gave up 5 bases and J gave up 1 base, with 18 bases separating them. From germline, CDR1 is WNHNN and CDR2 SYGVQD (reference sequence). CDR3 in DNA: TGCGCCAGCAGTCCGGACAGAGTCCTAGGGAGCAATCAGCCCCAGCATTTT. Translation: CASSPDRVLGSNQPQHF.

At least ten counts were recorded for this clonotype. The chain couples TRBV11-2 to TRBJ2-3, with D possibly being TRBD2 (6 bases). V was clipped by 3 bases and J by 0 bases, with 13 bases between them. CDR3 length: 16 residues. CDR1 is SGHAT, CDR2 FQNNGV, per germline. In DNA form, the CDR3 reads TGTGCCAGCAGCTTGAACGGGGGTACTAGCACAGATACGCAGTATTTT. It translates to CASSLNGGTSTDTQYF.

This clonotype was seen repeatedly, ten times or more. The V gene is TRBV10-3, the J gene TRBJ2-7, with D possibly being TRBD1 (5 bases). This CDR3 comprises 12 residues. Deletions cut 3 bases from V and 3 bases from J, with 6 bases between. Germline values: CDR1 ENHRY, CDR2 SYGVKD. CDR3 in DNA: TGTGCCATCAGTGACACAGGCTACGAGCAGTACTTC. This encodes CAISDTGYEQYF.

This clonotype was detected many times. V is TRBV25-1 and J is TRBJ1-2, with a weak D call TRBD1 (5 bases). CDR3 length equals 13 residues. Per germline, CDR1 MGHDK and CDR2 SYGVNS. V lost 2 bases to trimming and J lost 6 bases, with 10 bases between them. This chain's CDR3 is CASSEAQGNGYTF. Here the CDR3 DNA reads TGTGCCAGCAGTGAAGCGCAGGGCAATGGCTACACCTTC.

This clonotype was picked up a small number of times. V is TRBV24-1 and J is TRBJ2-1, with TRBD2 identical over 11 bases. The length of the CDR3 is 19 residues. Germline V gene lookup returns CDR1 KGHDR and CDR2 SFDVKD. V gave up 3 bases and J gave up 0 bases; unmatched junction bases: 9. The CDR3 DNA reads TGTGCCACCAGTGATCTTACTAGCGGGAGACCCCCCTCCTACAATGAGCAGTTCTTC. This codes for CATSDLTSGRPPSYNEQFF.